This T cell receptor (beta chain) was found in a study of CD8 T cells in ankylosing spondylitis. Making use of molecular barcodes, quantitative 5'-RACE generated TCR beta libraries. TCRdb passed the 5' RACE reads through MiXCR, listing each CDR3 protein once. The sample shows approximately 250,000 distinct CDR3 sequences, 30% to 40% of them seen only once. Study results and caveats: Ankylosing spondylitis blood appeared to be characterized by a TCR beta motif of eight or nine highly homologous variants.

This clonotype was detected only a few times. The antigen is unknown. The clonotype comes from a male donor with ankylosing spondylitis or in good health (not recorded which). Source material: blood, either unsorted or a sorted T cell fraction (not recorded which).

DNA for the CDR3: TGTGCCAGCAGCCTCGGGACAGGGCTATCACCCCTCCACTTT. This codes for CASSLGTGLSPLHF. The chain recombines TRBV27 with TRBJ1-6; 9 bases agree with TRBD1. The V gene's germline CDR1 is MNHEY and CDR2 SMNVEV (reference sequence). V was pared by 6 bases and J by 10 bases, with 7 bases of the junction left unmatched. The CDR3 has 14 amino acids.